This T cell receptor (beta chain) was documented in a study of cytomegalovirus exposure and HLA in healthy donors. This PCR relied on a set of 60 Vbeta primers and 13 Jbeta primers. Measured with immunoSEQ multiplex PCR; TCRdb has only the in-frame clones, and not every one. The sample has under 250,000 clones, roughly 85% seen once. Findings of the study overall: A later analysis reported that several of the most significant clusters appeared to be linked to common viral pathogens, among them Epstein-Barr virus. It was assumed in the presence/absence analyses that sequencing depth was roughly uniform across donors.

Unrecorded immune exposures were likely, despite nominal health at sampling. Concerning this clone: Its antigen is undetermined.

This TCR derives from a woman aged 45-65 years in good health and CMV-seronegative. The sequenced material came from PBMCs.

The CDR3 loop reads CASSKIVLKLPPNTEAFF. In DNA form, the CDR3 reads TGTGCCAGCAGCAAGATTGTGTTGAAGCTCCCCCCGAACACTGAAGCTTTCTTT. This sequence joins TRBV11-2 and TRBJ1-1; no clear D gene. Trimming pared 5 bases from V and 1 base from J, leaving 23 bases between. The germline V gene has CDR1 SGHAT and CDR2 FQNNGV. CDR3 length: 18 residues. Complete variable domain (other parts from reference TRBV11-2 and TRBJ1-1): EAGVAQSPRYKIIEKRQSVAFWCNPISGHATLYWYQQILGQGPKLLIQFQNNGVVDDSQLPKDRFSAERLKGVDSTLKIQPAKLEDSAVYLCASSKIVLKLPPNTEAFFGQGTRLTVV.